One and the same sample provided the 9 T cell receptor beta chains below, sequenced in a study of blood T cell repertoires in COVID-19 (dated by TCRdb to about 2020). Library prep was done by the immunoSEQ multiplex PCR assay. Drawn from immuneACCESS, this table holds only the in-frame rearrangements with V and J called that TCRdb kept. Clones are partly lost; checked studies trace under half to an unresolved V gene and leave the rest unexplained. This sample comprises a few hundred thousand clones, around 82% of them detected only once. The top ten hold roughly 7% of the sample. Sequenced: peripheral blood. The receptor source for this set is a woman aged 65 to 85 with acute or convalescent COVID-19.

V is TRBV5-1 and J is TRBJ1-2; D remains unclear. Germline values: CDR1 SGHRS, CDR2 YFSETQ. There are 14 residues in the CDR3. V gave up 0 bases and J gave up 8 bases, with 14 bases separating them. Written as DNA, the CDR3 is TGCGCCAGCAGCTTGGCCCCCAGCCTGGAGGGCTACACCTTC. Protein sequence: CASSLAPSLEGYTF.

V and J are TRBV29-1 and TRBJ2-3; D not resolved. Germline V gene lookup returns CDR1 SQVTM and CDR2 ANQGSEA. The ends were cut back, 2 bases at V and 3 bases at J, with 12 bases in the middle. This CDR3 is 14 amino acids long. The CDR3 sequence: CSVESRPRTDTQYF. The CDR3 bases are TGCAGCGTTGAATCGCGGCCCCGTACAGATACGCAGTATTTT.

J is TRBJ2-5 and V is TRBV5-1; maybe TRBD2 (6 bases). V was shortened by 2 bases and J by 5 bases, with 10 bases between the two germline ends. Germline V CDR1 and CDR2: SGHRS, YFSETQ. CDR3 length: 13 amino acids. The DNA of the CDR3 is TGCGCCAGCAGCTTAGTCCGGGAGGAGACCCAGTACTTC. Protein sequence: CASSLVREETQYF.

The chain carries TRBV6-4 and TRBJ1-1; D gene unclear. This CDR3 comprises 13 residues. Germline V CDR1 and CDR2: MRHNA, SNTAGT. The V and J ends lost 4 bases and 2 bases respectively, with 8 bases between them. CDR3 DNA sequence: TGTGCCAGCAGTGTGGAGAGTAACACTGAAGCTTTCTTT. It codes for CASSVESNTEAFF.

This chain uses TRBV24-1 with TRBJ2-3, with 11 bases matching TRBD2. Germline assignment: CDR1 KGHDR and CDR2 SFDVKD. Germline trimming cut 2 bases from V and 11 bases from J; bases unmatched to any gene: 5. This CDR3 has 14 residues. Here the CDR3 DNA reads TGTGCCACCAGTGATTCAGCACTAGCGGGGGAGCAGTATTTT. Encoded protein: CATSDSALAGEQYF.

The chain employs TRBV5-1 and TRBJ2-6, with a weak D call TRBD1 (6 bases). Trimming stripped 1 base from V and 0 bases from J, with 11 bases between. Germline values: CDR1 SGHRS, CDR2 YFSETQ. This CDR3 contains 17 residues. The CDR3 reads CASSLPGQSSGANVLTF. In DNA form, the CDR3 reads TGCGCCAGCAGCTTGCCTGGACAGTCCTCTGGGGCCAACGTCCTGACTTTC.

J is TRBJ1-1 and V is TRBV5-1; TRBD1 matches at 7 bases. This CDR3 has 15 residues. Germline values: CDR1 SGHRS, CDR2 YFSETQ. The V segment lost 0 bases and the J segment 6 bases; nucleotides outside the gene matches: 8. CDR3 amino acids: CASSLERGPRAEAFF. The DNA for the CDR3 is TGCGCCAGCAGCTTGGAGAGGGGGCCTCGGGCTGAAGCTTTCTTT.

This chain joins TRBV5-6 and TRBJ2-7, with D perhaps TRBD1 (6 bases). The CDR3 is made up of 14 amino acids. With 4 bases removed from V and 4 bases from J, the gap between germline ends came to 15 bases. Looked up from germline, CDR1 is SGHDT and CDR2 is YYEEEE. DNA for the CDR3: TGTGCCAGCAGCAAGGCCGGGACACCGTACGAGCAGTACTTC. Translating gives CASSKAGTPYEQYF.

The chain carries TRBV5-5 and TRBJ2-5; TRBD2 aligns across 8 bases. The CDR3 is made up of 16 amino acids. CDR1 is SGHKS and CDR2 is YYEKEE in the germline V gene (reference sequence). Trimming took 0 bases from V and 2 from J; bases not matched to a gene: 6. CDR3 in DNA: TGTGCCAGCAGCTTGGCCCGGGGGGGGCTTCAAGAGACCCAGTACTTC. Translation gives CASSLARGGLQETQYF.